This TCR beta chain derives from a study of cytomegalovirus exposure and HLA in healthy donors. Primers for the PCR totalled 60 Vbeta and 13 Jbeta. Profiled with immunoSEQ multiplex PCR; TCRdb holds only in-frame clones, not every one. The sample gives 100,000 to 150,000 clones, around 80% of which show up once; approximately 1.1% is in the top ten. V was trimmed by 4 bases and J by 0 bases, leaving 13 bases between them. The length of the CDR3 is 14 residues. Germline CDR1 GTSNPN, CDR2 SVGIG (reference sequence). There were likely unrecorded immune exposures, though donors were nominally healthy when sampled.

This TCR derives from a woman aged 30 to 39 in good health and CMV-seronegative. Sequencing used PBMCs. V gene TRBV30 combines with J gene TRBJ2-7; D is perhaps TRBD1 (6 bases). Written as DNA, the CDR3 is TGTGCCTGGAACCGGGACATGAGCTCCTACGAGCAGTACTTC. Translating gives CAWNRDMSSYEQYF.